The entry below gives a single T cell receptor (beta chain) sequence along with its context. The sample comes from a study of cytomegalovirus exposure and HLA in healthy donors. CDR3 length: 15 residues. After removal of 4 bases from V and 6 bases from J, the junction contained 9 bases not matched to a gene. Germline values: CDR1 SGHVS, CDR2 FQNEAQ. Using immunoSEQ multiplex PCR, the repertoire was profiled, and TCRdb retains in-frame clones only, with some absent. The table records 250,000 to 400,000 clones, around 90% of them present only once. The clonotype originates from a man in his thirties or forties in good health and CMV-seronegative. The V and J genes are TRBV7-8 and TRBJ2-7, with TRBD1 identical over 10 bases. The specimen sequenced was PBMCs. The CDR3 reads CASSSWDRGVVEQYF. The CDR3, as DNA: TGTGCCAGCAGCTCCTGGGACAGGGGAGTTGTCGAGCAGTACTTC.